The clone carrying this T cell receptor beta chain has just one count. The sample originates from a study of technical replicates of blood from several donors. V shed 2 bases and J shed 3 bases, with 13 bases lying between them. CDR1 and CDR2 from the germline V gene are SEHNR and FQNEAQ (reference sequence). The CDR3 has 16 residues. The method was immunoSEQ multiplex PCR; TCRdb's version includes in-frame clones alone and lacks a portion of them. There are about 91,000 clones in the sample; just under 95% occur only once, and roughly 0.25% lies in the top ten. Sequenced material: T cells isolated from PBMCs. This sequence joins TRBV7-9 and TRBJ2-2; possible D gene TRBD2, 7 bases. The sequence derives from a human donor in good health. CDR3 nucleotides: TGTGCCAGCAGCTTACCGGGGGGCCGGGACACCGGGGAGCTGTTTTTT. Protein: CASSLPGGRDTGELFF.